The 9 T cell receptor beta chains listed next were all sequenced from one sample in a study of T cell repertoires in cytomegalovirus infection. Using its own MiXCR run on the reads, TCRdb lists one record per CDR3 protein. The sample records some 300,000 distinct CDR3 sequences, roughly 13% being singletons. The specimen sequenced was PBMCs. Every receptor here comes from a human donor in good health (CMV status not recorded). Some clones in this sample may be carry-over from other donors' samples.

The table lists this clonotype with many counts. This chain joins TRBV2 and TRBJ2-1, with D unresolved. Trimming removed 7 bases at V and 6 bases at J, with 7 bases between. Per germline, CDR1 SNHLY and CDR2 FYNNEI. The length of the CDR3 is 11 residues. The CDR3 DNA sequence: TGTGCCAGCACCCAAGGCAATGAGCAGTTCTTC. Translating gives CASTQGNEQFF.

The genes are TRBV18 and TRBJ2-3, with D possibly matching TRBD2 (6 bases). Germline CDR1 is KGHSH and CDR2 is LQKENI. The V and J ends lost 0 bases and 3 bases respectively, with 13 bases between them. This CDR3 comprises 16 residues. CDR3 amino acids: CASSPPTRGLTDTQYF. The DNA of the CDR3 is TGTGCCAGCTCACCACCGACGCGGGGCCTAACAGATACGCAGTATTTT.

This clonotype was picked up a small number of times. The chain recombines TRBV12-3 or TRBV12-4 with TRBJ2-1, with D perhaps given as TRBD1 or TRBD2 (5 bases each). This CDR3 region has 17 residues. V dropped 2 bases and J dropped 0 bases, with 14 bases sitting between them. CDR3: CASSLSTTDYSYNEQFF. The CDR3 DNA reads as TGTGCCAGCAGTTTATCTACGACAGACTACTCCTACAATGAGCAGTTCTTC.

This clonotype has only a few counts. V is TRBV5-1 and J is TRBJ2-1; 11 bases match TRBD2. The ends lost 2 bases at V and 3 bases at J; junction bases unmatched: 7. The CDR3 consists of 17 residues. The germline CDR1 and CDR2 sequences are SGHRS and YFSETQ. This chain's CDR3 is CASSFITGTSGYNEQFF. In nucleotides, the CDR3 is TGCGCCAGCAGCTTTATAACCGGGACTAGCGGCTACAATGAGCAGTTCTTC.

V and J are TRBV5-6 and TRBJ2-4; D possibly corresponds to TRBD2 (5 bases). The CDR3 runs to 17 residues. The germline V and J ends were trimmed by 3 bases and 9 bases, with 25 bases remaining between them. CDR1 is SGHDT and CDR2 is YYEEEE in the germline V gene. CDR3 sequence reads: CASSSGWKGMEWGIQYF. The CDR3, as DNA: TGTGCCAGCAGCTCGGGGTGGAAAGGAATGGAGTGGGGCATTCAGTACTTC.

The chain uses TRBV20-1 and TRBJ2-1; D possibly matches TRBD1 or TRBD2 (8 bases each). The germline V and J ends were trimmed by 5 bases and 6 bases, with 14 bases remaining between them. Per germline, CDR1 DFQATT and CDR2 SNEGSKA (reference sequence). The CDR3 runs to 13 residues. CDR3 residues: CSALSGTGNEQFF. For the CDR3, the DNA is TGCAGTGCTCTTAGCGGGACAGGCAATGAGCAGTTCTTC.

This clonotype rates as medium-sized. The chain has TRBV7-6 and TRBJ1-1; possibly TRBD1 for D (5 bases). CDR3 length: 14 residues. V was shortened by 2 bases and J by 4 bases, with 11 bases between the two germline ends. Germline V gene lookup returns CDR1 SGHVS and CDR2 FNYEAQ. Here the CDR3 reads CASSLTGTVTEAFF. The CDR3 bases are TGTGCCAGCAGCTTAACCGGGACGGTCACTGAAGCTTTCTTT.

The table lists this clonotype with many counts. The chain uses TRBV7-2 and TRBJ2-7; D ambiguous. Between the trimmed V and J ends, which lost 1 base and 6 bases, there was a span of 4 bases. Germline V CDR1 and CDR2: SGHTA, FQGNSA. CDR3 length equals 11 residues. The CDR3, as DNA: TGTGCCAGCAGCTTAGAGTTCGAGCAGTACTTC. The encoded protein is CASSLEFEQYF.

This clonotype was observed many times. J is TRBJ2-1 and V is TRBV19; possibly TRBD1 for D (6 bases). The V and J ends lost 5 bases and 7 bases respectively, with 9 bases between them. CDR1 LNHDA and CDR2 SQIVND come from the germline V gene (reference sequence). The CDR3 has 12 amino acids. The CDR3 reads CASSADRNEQFF. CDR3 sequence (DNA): TGTGCCAGTAGTGCCGACAGGAATGAGCAGTTCTTC. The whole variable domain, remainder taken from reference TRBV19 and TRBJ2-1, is DGGITQSPKYLFRKEGQNVTLSCEQNLNHDAMYWYRQDPGQGLRLIYYSQIVNDFQKGDIAEGYSVSREKKESFPLTVTSAQKNPTAFYLCASSADRNEQFFGPGTRLTVL.